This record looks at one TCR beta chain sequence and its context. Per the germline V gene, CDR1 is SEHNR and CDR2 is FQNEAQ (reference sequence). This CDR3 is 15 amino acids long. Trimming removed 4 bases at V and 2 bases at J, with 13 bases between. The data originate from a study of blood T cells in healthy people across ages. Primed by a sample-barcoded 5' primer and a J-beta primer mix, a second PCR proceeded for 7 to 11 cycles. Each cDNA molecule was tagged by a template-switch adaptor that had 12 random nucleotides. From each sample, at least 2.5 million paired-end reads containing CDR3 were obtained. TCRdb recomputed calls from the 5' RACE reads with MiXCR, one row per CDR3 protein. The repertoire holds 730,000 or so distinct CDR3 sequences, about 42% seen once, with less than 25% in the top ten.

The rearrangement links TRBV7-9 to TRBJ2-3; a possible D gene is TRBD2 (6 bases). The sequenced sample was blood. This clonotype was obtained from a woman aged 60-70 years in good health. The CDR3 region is CASSSRTTYTDTQYF. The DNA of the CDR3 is TGTGCCAGCAGCTCGAGGACTACCTACACAGATACGCAGTATTTT.